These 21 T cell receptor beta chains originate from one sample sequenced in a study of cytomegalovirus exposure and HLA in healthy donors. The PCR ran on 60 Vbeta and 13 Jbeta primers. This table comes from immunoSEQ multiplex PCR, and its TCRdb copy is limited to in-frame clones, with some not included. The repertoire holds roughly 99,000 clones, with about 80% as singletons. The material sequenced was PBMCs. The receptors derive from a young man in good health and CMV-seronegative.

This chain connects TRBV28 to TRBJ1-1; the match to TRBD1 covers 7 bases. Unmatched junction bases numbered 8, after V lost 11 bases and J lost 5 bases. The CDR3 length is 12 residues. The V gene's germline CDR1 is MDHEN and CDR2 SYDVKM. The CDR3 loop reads CAGQGVRTEAFF. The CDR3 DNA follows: TGTGCCGGCCAGGGGGTTAGGACTGAAGCTTTCTTT.

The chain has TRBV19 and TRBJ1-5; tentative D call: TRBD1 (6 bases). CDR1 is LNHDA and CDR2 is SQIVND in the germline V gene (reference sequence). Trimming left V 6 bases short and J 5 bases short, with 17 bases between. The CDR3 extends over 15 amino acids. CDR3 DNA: TGTGCCAGTAGCGAAACAGGGTTGGGGTATCAGCCCCAGCATTTT. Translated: CASSETGLGYQPQHF. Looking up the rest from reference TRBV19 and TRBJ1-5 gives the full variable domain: DGGITQSPKYLFRKEGQNVTLSCEQNLNHDAMYWYRQDPGQGLRLIYYSQIVNDFQKGDIAEGYSVSREKKESFPLTVTSAQKNPTAFYLCASSETGLGYQPQHFGDGTRLSIL.

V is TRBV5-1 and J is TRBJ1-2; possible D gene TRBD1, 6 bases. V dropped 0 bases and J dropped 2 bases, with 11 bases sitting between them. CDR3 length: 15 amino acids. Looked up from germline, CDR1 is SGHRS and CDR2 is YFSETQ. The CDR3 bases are TGCGCCAGCAGCTTGGGGCAGGGGACCAACTATGGCTACACCTTC. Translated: CASSLGQGTNYGYTF.

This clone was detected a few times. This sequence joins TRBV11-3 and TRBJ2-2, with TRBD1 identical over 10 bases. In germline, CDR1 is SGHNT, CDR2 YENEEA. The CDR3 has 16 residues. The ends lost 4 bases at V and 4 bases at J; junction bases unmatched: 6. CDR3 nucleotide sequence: TGTGCCAGCAGCTCCGGGACAGGGGTTTCCACCGGGGAGCTGTTTTTT. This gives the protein CASSSGTGVSTGELFF.

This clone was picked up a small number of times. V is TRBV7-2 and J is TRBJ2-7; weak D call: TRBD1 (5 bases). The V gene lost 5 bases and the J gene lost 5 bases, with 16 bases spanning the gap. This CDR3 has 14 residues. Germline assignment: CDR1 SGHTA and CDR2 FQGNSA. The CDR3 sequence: CASSQRQGPNEQYF. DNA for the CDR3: TGTGCCAGCAGCCAACGCCAGGGCCCCAACGAGCAGTACTTC.

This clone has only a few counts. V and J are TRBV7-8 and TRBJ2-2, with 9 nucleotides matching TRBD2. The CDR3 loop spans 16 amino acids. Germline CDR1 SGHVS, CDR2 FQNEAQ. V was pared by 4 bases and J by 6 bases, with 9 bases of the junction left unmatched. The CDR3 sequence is CASSSLAGDGAGELFF. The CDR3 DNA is TGTGCCAGCAGCTCCTTAGCGGGAGACGGGGCCGGGGAGCTGTTTTTT.

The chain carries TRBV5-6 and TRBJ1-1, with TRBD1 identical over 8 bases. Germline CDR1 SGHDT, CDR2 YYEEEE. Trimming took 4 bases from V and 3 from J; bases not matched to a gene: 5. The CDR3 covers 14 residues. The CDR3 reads CASSAGGVDTEAFF. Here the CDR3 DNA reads TGTGCCAGCAGCGCAGGGGGCGTGGACACTGAAGCTTTCTTT.

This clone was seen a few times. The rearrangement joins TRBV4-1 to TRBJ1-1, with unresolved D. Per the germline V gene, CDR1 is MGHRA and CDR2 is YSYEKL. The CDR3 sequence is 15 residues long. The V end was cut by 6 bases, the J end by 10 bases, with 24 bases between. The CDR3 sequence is CASSHPQSREPPAFF. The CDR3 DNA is TGCGCCAGCAGTCACCCTCAATCGAGGGAACCTCCAGCTTTCTTT.

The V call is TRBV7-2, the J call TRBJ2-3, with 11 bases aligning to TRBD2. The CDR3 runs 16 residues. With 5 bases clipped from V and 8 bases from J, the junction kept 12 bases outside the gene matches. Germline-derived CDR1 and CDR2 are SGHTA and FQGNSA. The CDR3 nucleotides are TGTGCCAGCAGCCTGGGGGTAGCGGGGGGGCTAGGTACGCAGTATTTT. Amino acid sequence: CASSLGVAGGLGTQYF.

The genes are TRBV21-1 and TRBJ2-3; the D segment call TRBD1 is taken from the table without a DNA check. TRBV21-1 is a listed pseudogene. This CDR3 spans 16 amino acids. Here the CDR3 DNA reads TGTGCCAGCAGCCGACCCCGGGACAGGGTTACAGATACGCAGTATTTT. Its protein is CASSRPRDRVTDTQYF.

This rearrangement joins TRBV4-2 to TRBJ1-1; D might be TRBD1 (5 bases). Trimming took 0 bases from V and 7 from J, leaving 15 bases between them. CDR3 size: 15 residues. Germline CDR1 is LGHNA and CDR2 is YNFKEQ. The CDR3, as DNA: TGTGCCAGCAGCCAAGAGCCCCAGACAGACCGTGAAGCTTTCTTT. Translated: CASSQEPQTDREAFF.

For the CDR3, the DNA is TGTGCCAGCAGCTTGTCAACGAGGGGAAACACCATATATTTT. It is translated as CASSLSTRGNTIYF. The chain joins TRBV5-5 to TRBJ1-3; D remains unclear. This CDR3 spans 14 amino acids. CDR1 and CDR2 (germline): SGHKS, YYEKEE (reference sequence). Trimming removed 1 base from V and 4 bases from J, with 9 bases in between.

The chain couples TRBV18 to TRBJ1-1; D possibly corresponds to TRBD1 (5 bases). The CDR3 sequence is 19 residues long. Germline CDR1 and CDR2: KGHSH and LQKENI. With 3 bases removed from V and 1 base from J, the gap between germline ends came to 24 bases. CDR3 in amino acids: CASSPLGGRAGRGNTEAFF. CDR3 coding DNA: TGTGCCAGCTCACCCCTCGGGGGTCGGGCAGGGCGGGGGAACACTGAAGCTTTCTTT.

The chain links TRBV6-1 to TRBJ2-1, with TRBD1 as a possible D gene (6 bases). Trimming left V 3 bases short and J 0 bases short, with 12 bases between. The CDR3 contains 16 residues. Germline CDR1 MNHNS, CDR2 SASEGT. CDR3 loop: CASSDIQGISYNEQFF. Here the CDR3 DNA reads TGTGCCAGCAGTGACATACAGGGAATCTCCTACAATGAGCAGTTCTTC.

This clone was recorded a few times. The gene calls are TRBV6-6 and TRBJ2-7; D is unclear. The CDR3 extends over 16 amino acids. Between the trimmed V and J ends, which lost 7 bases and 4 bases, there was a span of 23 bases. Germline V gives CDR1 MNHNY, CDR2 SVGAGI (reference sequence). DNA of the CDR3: TGTGCCAGCATTTTTTGCAAGCAGAAGGCGGCATACGAGCAGTACTTC. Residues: CASIFCKQKAAYEQYF.

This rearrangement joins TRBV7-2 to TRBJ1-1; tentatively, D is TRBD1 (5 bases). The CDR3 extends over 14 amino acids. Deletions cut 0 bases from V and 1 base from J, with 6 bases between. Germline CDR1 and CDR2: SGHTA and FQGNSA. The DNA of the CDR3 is TGTGCCAGCAGCTTAGCGGGGCCGAACACTGAAGCTTTCTTT. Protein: CASSLAGPNTEAFF.

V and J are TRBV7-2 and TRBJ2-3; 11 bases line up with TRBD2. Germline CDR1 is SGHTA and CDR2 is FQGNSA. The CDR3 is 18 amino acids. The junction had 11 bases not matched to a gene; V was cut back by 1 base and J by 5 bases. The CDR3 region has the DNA TGTGCCAGCAGCTTAGTGGGCCCTAGCGGGAGGTTCGTAGATACGCAGTATTTT. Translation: CASSLVGPSGRFVDTQYF.

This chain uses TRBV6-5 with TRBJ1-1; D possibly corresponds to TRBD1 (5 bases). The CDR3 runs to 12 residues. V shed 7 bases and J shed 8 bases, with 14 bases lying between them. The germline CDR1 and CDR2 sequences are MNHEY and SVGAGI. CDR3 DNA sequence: TGTGCCAGCAAGGGGTGGGCGAACGAAGCTTTCTTT. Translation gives CASKGWANEAFF.

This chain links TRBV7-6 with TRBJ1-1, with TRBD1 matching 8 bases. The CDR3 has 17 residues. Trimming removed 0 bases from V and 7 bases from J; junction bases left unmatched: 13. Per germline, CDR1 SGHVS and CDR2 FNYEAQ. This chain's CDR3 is CASSLALYGQGSNEAFF. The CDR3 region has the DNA TGTGCCAGCAGCTTAGCGCTCTACGGACAGGGTTCTAATGAAGCTTTCTTT.

DNA of the CDR3: TGTGCCAGCAGTTCAGGATCCAGGGGTAGTTTAGAGACCCAGTACTTC. Amino acid sequence: CASSSGSRGSLETQYF. The chain uses TRBV6-5 and TRBJ2-5, with D perhaps matching TRBD1 (6 bases). Trimming pared 4 bases from V and 4 bases from J, leaving 19 bases between. Germline V gene sequence: CDR1 MNHEY, CDR2 SVGAGI. The CDR3 has 16 residues.

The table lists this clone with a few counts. CDR3 nucleotide sequence: TGTGCTAGTGGTTTGGGGACGGGGAGCACAGATACGCAGTATTTT. Protein product: CASGLGTGSTDTQYF. V is TRBV12-5 and J is TRBJ2-3; possible D gene TRBD2, 5 bases. Between the trimmed V and J ends, which lost 1 base and 0 bases, there was a span of 8 bases. Germline V lookup: CDR1 LGHNT, CDR2 FRNRAP. The CDR3 consists of 15 residues.